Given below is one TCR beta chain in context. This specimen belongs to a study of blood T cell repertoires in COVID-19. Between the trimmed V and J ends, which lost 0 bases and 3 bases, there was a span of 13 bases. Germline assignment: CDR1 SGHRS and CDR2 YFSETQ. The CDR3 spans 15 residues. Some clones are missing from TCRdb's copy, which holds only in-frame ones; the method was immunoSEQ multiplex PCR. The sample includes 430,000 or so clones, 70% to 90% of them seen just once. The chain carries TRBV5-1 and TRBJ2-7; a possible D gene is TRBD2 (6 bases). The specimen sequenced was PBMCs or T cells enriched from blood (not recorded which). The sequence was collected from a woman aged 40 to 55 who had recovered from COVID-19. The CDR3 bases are TGCGCCAGCAGCTTGGCTGGGGACTGGATCTACGAGCAGTACTTC. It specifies CASSLAGDWIYEQYF.